One sample yielded the 9 T cell receptor beta chains listed below, sequenced in a study of T-cell reconstitution after alpha-beta-depleted transplantation in children. Unique molecular identifiers tagged the TCRbeta library. TCRdb used MiXCR to reprocess the PCR reads, holding one entry per CDR3 protein. The sample contains approximately 170,000 distinct CDR3 sequences, 11% of which appear only once. The source material was PBMCs, sampled before TCRalphabeta/CD19-depleted stem cell transplant. Receptors were obtained from a boy between 2 and 10 years old with acute myeloid leukemia, due to receive a stem cell transplant.

This clonotype was counted ten times or more. This chain links TRBV6-1 with TRBJ1-5; D gene ambiguous. V lost 1 base, J lost 5 bases, and 12 bases lay in between. The length of the CDR3 is 15 residues. Per germline, CDR1 MNHNS and CDR2 SASEGT. The CDR3 protein is CASSEVVTLHQPQHF. The CDR3 DNA sequence: TGTGCCAGCAGTGAAGTGGTCACTCTCCATCAGCCCCAGCATTTT.

This clonotype has a count of ten or more. The genes are TRBV5-1 and TRBJ2-2; D may correspond to TRBD1 or TRBD2 (5 bases each). V dropped 4 bases and J dropped 7 bases, with 20 bases sitting between them. This CDR3 contains 16 residues. Germline V gives CDR1 SGHRS, CDR2 YFSETQ. The CDR3 coding sequence is TGCGCCAGCAGCCCGGGACCCGGTGTGATGATCGGGGAGCTGTTTTTT. Amino acid sequence: CASSPGPGVMIGELFF.

Ten or more counts support this clonotype. The V and J genes are TRBV5-1 and TRBJ2-1; D perhaps matches TRBD1 (6 bases). Trimming shortened V by 3 bases and J by 7 bases, and 14 bases separated the two germline ends. Per germline, CDR1 SGHRS and CDR2 YFSETQ. The CDR3 runs to 14 residues. The CDR3 nucleotides read TGCGCCAGCAGCTCCCAGGGGACGCGGAATGAGCAGTTCTTC. Amino acids: CASSSQGTRNEQFF.

This clonotype was observed at least ten times. The chain is built from TRBV7-3 and TRBJ1-1; 10 bases match TRBD1. J was trimmed by 4 bases and V by 5 bases; bases with no gene match: 1. CDR3 length: 13 amino acids. The V gene's germline CDR1 is SGHTA and CDR2 FQGTGA. CDR3 bases: TGTGCCAGCAGCCGGGACAGGGGCACTGAAGCTTTCTTT. It codes for CASSRDRGTEAFF. Drawing the rest from reference TRBV7-3 and TRBJ1-1, the complete variable domain is GAGVSQTPSNKVTEKGKYVELRCDPISGHTALYWYRQSLGQGPEFLIYFQGTGAADDSGLPNDRFFAVRPEGSVSTLKIQRTERGDSAVYLCASSRDRGTEAFFGQGTRLTVV.

This clonotype occurred many times. The V gene is TRBV4-1, the J gene TRBJ2-2, with 9 bases lining up with TRBD1. Looked up from germline, CDR1 is MGHRA and CDR2 is YSYEKL. This CDR3 region has 20 residues. J gave up 4 bases and V 6 bases, and 21 bases lay outside the gene matches. CDR3 in amino acids: CASRSTGTGTILDVTGELFF. CDR3 coding DNA: TGCGCCAGCAGGTCCACCGGGACAGGGACCATCCTCGACGTCACCGGGGAGCTGTTTTTT.

This clonotype was observed many times. The chain employs TRBV10-3 and TRBJ2-1, with 10 bases that match TRBD2. Trimming cost V 7 bases and J 5 bases; bases outside gene matches: 11. Per the germline V gene, CDR1 is ENHRY and CDR2 is SYGVKD. The CDR3 sequence is 16 residues long. Here the CDR3 reads CAITVVGSGGNNEQFF. In DNA, the CDR3 is TGTGCCATCACTGTTGTAGGTAGCGGGGGGAACAATGAGCAGTTCTTC.

This clonotype was recorded many times. The genes are TRBV5-6 and TRBJ2-5; TRBD2 matches 8 bases. The germline CDR1 and CDR2 sequences are SGHDT and YYEEEE. The CDR3 is made up of 15 amino acids. Trimming at V came to 4 bases and at J to 4 bases, leaving 9 bases not matched to a gene. DNA for the CDR3: TGTGCCAGCAGCGTACAAAGCGGGGGTAGAGAGACCCAGTACTTC. This encodes CASSVQSGGRETQYF.

This clonotype was counted ten times or more. In DNA form, the CDR3 reads TGCGCCAGCAGTGAGTCACAGACGGGGCCCCAGCATTTT. Protein: CASSESQTGPQHF. The rearrangement joins TRBV10-2 to TRBJ1-5; no clear D gene. Per germline, CDR1 WSHSY and CDR2 SAAADI. The germline V and J ends were trimmed by 0 bases and 9 bases, with 9 bases remaining between them. The CDR3 is 13 amino acids.

The sample holds many counts of this clonotype. The chain joins TRBV5-1 to TRBJ2-5; 8 positions match TRBD1. This CDR3 contains 14 residues. The V gene end was trimmed by 3 bases and the J gene end by 3 bases; junction bases not matched to a gene: 4. Germline V gene data show CDR1 as SGHRS and CDR2 as YFSETQ. Here the CDR3 reads CASSYGTGEETQYF. The CDR3 coding sequence is TGCGCCAGCAGCTATGGGACAGGTGAAGAGACCCAGTACTTC.